This is a list of T cell receptor beta chains from one sample in a study of T cell responses to AZD1222 COVID-19 vaccine. The repertoire was sequenced with immunoSEQ multiplex PCR; TCRdb's copy has only in-frame clones and lacks some. There are about 190,000 clones in the sample; approximately 90% occur only once, and roughly 0.99% lies in the top ten. This sample comprised peripheral blood, obtained on day 0 of AZD1222 vaccination. These receptors were obtained from an adult in good health. Each CDR3 is given with its conserved first and last residue. D genes are given only for firm matches. Clone size is given for some rows only: seen once, a few or many times, or a class if the clone is expanded.

cdr3_aa cdr3_nt j_call clone_size v_call d_call
CASSLGQGSYNEQFF TGTGCCAGCAGCTTAGGCCAGGGTTCCTACAATGAGCAGTTCTTC TRBJ2-1 few TRBV11-3 -
CASSLGDRTRQETQYF TGTGCCAGCAGCTTAGGGGACAGGACCCGCCAAGAGACCCAGTACTTC TRBJ2-5 - TRBV11-3 TRBD1
CASGTGHGANVLTF TGTGCCAGTGGGACAGGGCATGGGGCCAACGTCCTGACTTTC TRBJ2-6 - TRBV19 TRBD1
CSVGGGGQPQHF TGCAGCGTTGGTGGGGGAGGTCAGCCCCAGCATTTT TRBJ1-5 - TRBV29-1 -
CASSPTATRGGYAF TGTGCCAGCAGTCCGACGGCGACTAGAGGCGGCTACGCCTTC TRBJ1-2 - TRBV6-5 -
CASSQQTGGGTEAFF TGTGCCAGCAGCCAACAGACCGGTGGTGGCACTGAAGCTTTCTTT TRBJ1-1 - TRBV7-3 -
CASLAGETQYF TGTGCCAGCCTAGCCGGAGAGACCCAGTACTTC TRBJ2-5 - TRBV12-3/TRBV12-4 -
CASRGLAGSRRGTDTQYF TGTGCCAGCCGTGGACTAGCGGGATCCCGCCGGGGGACAGATACGCAGTATTTT TRBJ2-3 - TRBV28 TRBD2
CASSLKAGPGEQYF TGTGCCAGCTCACTGAAGGCGGGGCCCGGCGAGCAGTACTTC TRBJ2-7 - TRBV18 -
CASRGRGDYGYTF TGTGCCAGCAGGGGAAGGGGCGACTATGGCTACACCTTC TRBJ1-2 - TRBV12-3/TRBV12-4 -
CASSVDWTSLHEQFF TGTGCCAGCAGCGTAGACTGGACTAGTCTCCATGAGCAGTTCTTC TRBJ2-1 - TRBV9 TRBD2
CASSFWTGSPLAKNIQYF TGTGCCAGCAGCTTTTGGACTGGTAGCCCTCTCGCCAAAAACATTCAGTACTTC TRBJ2-4 - TRBV5-6 -
CASTYRGPGIPLYGYTF TGTGCCAGCACGTACCGGGGGCCGGGGATTCCTCTCTATGGCTACACCTTC TRBJ1-2 - TRBV7-9 -
CASSVAILGDGYTF TGTGCCAGCAGCGTAGCTATATTAGGGGACGGCTACACCTTC TRBJ1-2 few TRBV9 -
CASRAAQGRVGELFF TGTGCCAGCAGAGCGGCACAGGGGCGGGTCGGGGAGCTGTTTTTT TRBJ2-2 - TRBV6-5 TRBD1
CASSDGAGGGNTIYF TGTGCCAGCAGTGATGGGGCAGGGGGCGGAAACACCATATATTTT TRBJ1-3 - TRBV25-1 TRBD1
CASSPAGLMGTGGKNEQFF TGTGCCAGTAGTCCAGCCGGACTCATGGGGACAGGGGGCAAAAATGAGCAGTTCTTC TRBJ2-1 - TRBV19 TRBD1
CASSLDKGTNEKLFF TGTGCCAGCAGCTTAGATAAGGGAACTAATGAAAAACTGTTTTTT TRBJ1-4 - TRBV7-9 -
CASSYSGGVYTEAFF TGTGCCAGCAGTTACTCGGGGGGCGTGTACACTGAAGCTTTCTTT TRBJ1-1 once TRBV6-2/TRBV6-3 -
CASSLERGSGQTQYF TGTGCCAGCAGCTTAGAGCGCGGGAGCGGGCAGACCCAGTACTTC TRBJ2-5 - TRBV11-2 TRBD2
CASSLPTGTRSPLHF TGTGCCAGCAGTCTGCCGACAGGGACCCGTTCACCCCTCCACTTT TRBJ1-6 - TRBV2 TRBD1
CASRSDPGATDTQYF TGTGCCAGCCGCTCCGATCCTGGGGCCACAGATACGCAGTATTTT TRBJ2-3 - TRBV2 -
CATSRGRENSPLHF TGTGCCACCAGCAGGGGTAGGGAAAATTCACCCCTCCACTTT TRBJ1-6 - TRBV15 -
CASSEGVVGGYEQYF TGTGCCAGCAGTGAAGGGGTGGTAGGGGGCTACGAGCAGTACTTC TRBJ2-7 - TRBV6-1 -
CASSLLEPGSETQYF TGTGCCAGCAGTCTACTCGAACCGGGTTCAGAGACCCAGTACTTC TRBJ2-5 many TRBV6-2/TRBV6-3 -
CASSTLQSSTDTQYF TGTGCCAGCAGCACTCTTCAGTCTAGCACAGATACGCAGTATTTT TRBJ2-3 once TRBV3-1/TRBV3-2 -
CASSIYKGPNTGELFF TGTGCCAGCAGCATCTACAAGGGACCTAACACCGGGGAGCTGTTTTTT TRBJ2-2 - TRBV7-9 -
CASSLGQGTEAFF TGCGCCAGCAGCTTGGGACAGGGGACTGAAGCTTTCTTT TRBJ1-1 - TRBV4-3 TRBD1
CASRTGAYEQYF TGTGCCAGCAGGACAGGGGCGTACGAGCAGTACTTC TRBJ2-7 - TRBV6-5 TRBD1